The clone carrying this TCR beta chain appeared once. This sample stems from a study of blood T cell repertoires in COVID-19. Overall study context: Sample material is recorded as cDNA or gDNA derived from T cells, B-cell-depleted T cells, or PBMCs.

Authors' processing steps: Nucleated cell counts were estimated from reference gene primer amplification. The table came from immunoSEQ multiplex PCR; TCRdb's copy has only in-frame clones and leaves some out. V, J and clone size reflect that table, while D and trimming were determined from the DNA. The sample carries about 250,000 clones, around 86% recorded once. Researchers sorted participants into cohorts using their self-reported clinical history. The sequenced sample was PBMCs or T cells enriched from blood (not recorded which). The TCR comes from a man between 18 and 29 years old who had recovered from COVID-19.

The CDR3 nucleotides read TGTGCCAGCAGCCATACAGGGGCCGGCTACACCTTC. Its protein is CASSHTGAGYTF. This rearrangement joins TRBV3-1 (or the pseudogene TRBV3-2) to TRBJ1-2; 7 bases fit TRBD1. Per the germline V gene, CDR1 is LGHDT and CDR2 is YNNKEL (reference sequence). With 3 bases clipped from V and 8 bases from J, the junction kept 3 bases outside the gene matches. This CDR3 is 12 amino acids long.